Described below is a single T cell receptor (beta chain) sequence and its context. The sample comes from a study of PD-L1 blockade in urothelial cancer. Study-level background: Around 2014 therapy began: atezolizumab 1,200 mg intravenously every 3 weeks. Prior exposure to chemotherapy in patients amounted to 0 to 3 regimens received.

Profiled with immunoSEQ multiplex PCR; TCRdb holds only in-frame clones, not every one. The sample includes tens of thousands of clones, 75% to 90% seen only once; the top ten take approximately 3.7%. The CDR3 sequence is 16 residues long. Per the germline V gene, CDR1 is SGDLS and CDR2 is YYNGEE. V was pared by 4 bases and J by 7 bases, with 9 bases of the junction left unmatched. The input for sequencing was PBMCs, taken around atezolizumab (anti-PD-L1) treatment. The V gene is TRBV9, the J gene TRBJ2-1; TRBD2 agrees at 12 bases. The source of this sequence is a man aged 50-59 years with urothelial cancer. CDR3 sequence reads: CASSPSSGGARNEQFF. For the CDR3, the DNA is TGTGCCAGCAGCCCGTCTAGCGGGGGGGCAAGGAATGAGCAGTTCTTC.